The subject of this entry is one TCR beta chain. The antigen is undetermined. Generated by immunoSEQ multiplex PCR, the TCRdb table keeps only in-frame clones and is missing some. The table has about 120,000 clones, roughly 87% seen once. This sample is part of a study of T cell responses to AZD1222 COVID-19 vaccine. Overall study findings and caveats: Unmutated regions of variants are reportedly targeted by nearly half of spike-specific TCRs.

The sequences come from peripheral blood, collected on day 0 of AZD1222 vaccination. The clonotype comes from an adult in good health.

CDR3 in amino acids: CASSKGTPVSQYF. The CDR3, as DNA: TGTGCCAGCAGCAAAGGGACACCCGTCTCTCAGTACTTC. The chain links TRBV12-3 or TRBV12-4 to TRBJ2-7; D possibly corresponds to TRBD1 (6 bases). The CDR3 consists of 13 residues. V lost 6 bases to trimming and J lost 10 bases, with 19 bases between them.